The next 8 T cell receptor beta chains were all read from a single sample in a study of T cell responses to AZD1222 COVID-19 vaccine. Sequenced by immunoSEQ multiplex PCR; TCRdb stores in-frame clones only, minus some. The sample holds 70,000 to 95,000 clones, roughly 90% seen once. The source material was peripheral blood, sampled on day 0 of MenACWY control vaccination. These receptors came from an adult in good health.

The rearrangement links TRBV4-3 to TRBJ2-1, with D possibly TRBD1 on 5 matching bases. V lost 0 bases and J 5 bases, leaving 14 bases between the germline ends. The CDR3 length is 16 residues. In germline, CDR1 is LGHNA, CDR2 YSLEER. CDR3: CASSQDRVTEDNEQFF. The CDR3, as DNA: TGCGCCAGCAGCCAAGATCGTGTGACAGAAGACAATGAGCAGTTCTTC.

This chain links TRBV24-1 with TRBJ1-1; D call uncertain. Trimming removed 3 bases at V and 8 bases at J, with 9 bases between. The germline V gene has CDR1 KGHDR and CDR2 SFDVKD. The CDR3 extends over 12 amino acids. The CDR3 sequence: CATSDASWEAFF. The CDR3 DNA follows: TGTGCCACCAGTGATGCGTCTTGGGAAGCTTTCTTT.

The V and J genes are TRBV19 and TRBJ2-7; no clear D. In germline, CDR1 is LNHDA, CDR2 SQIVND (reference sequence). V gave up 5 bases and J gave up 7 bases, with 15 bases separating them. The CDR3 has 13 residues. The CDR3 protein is CASSPDWEGEQYF. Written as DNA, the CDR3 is TGTGCCAGTAGTCCTGATTGGGAAGGGGAGCAGTACTTC. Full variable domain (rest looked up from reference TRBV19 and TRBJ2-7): DGGITQSPKYLFRKEGQNVTLSCEQNLNHDAMYWYRQDPGQGLRLIYYSQIVNDFQKGDIAEGYSVSREKKESFPLTVTSAQKNPTAFYLCASSPDWEGEQYFGPGTRLTVT.

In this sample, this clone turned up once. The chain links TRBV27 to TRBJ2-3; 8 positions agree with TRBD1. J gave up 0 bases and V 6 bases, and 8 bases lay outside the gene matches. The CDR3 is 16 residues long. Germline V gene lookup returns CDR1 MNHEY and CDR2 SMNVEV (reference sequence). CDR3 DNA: TGTGCCAGCAGGGGGTCAGGGGGCCCTAGCACAGATACGCAGTATTTT. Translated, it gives CASRGSGGPSTDTQYF.

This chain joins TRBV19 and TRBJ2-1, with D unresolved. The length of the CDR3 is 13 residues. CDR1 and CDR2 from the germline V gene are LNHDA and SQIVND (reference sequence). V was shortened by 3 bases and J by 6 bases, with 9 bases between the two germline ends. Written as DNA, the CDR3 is TGTGCCAGTAGTATCGGCTATCTCAATGAGCAGTTCTTC. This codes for CASSIGYLNEQFF.

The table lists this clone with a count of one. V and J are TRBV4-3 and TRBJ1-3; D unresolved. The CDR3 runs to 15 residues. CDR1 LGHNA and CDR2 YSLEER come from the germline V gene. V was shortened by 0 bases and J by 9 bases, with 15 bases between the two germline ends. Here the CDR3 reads CASSQDHRTVSTIYF. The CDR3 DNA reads TGCGCCAGCAGCCAAGACCACAGAACCGTATCCACCATATATTTT.

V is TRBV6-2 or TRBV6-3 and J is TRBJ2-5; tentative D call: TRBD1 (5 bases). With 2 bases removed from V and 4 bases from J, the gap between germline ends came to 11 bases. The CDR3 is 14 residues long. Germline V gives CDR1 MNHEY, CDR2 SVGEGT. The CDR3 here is CASSYRQGGETQYF. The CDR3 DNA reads TGTGCCAGCAGTTACAGGCAGGGCGGAGAGACCCAGTACTTC.

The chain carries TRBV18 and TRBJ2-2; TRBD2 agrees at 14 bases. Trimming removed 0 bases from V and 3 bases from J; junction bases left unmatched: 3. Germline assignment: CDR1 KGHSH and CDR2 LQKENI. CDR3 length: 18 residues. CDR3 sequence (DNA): TGTGCCAGCTCACCACCGGGACTAGCGGGAGCGGACACCGGGGAGCTGTTTTTT. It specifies CASSPPGLAGADTGELFF.